This TCR beta chain was captured in a study of cytomegalovirus exposure and HLA in healthy donors. Notes on the study in general: For most subjects, TCR beta sequences were reported to predict HLA-A and HLA-B alleles with accuracy.

Points on this clone: Its target is unknown.

V shed 4 bases and J shed 4 bases, with 14 bases lying between them. The CDR3 runs 14 residues. Germline V gene data show CDR1 as SNHLY and CDR2 as FYNNEI. The PCR contained 60 Vbeta and 13 Jbeta primers. Profiled with immunoSEQ multiplex PCR; TCRdb holds only in-frame clones, not every one. The table lists fewer than 130,000 clones, around 80% of them singletons, with approximately 3% in the top ten. The TCR originated in a woman in her thirties or forties in good health and CMV-seronegative. This chain joins TRBV2 and TRBJ2-7; tentatively, D is TRBD1 (6 bases). Sequencing input: PBMCs. The CDR3: CASSVRGRSYEQYF. The CDR3, as DNA: TGTGCCAGCAGTGTCAGGGGTCGAAGTTACGAGCAGTACTTC.